One sample yielded the 22 T cell receptor beta chains listed below, sequenced in a study of T cell responses to AZD1222 COVID-19 vaccine. The data were produced by immunoSEQ multiplex PCR, yet TCRdb's version contains in-frame clones alone and is incomplete. The sample holds approximately 100,000 clones, about nine tenths seen once. The source was peripheral blood, collected on day 0 of AZD1222 vaccination. The receptors derive from an adult in good health.

This clone came up once. The chain employs TRBV6-6 and TRBJ1-5, with D possibly matching TRBD1 (6 bases). Germline V CDR1 and CDR2: MNHNY, SVGAGI (reference sequence). This CDR3 spans 14 amino acids. V lost 5 bases to trimming and J lost 3 bases, with 11 bases between them. CDR3 protein: CASSEQGTNQPQHF. CDR3 DNA sequence: TGTGCCAGCAGTGAGCAGGGGACCAATCAGCCCCAGCATTTT.

This chain uses TRBV7-2 with TRBJ1-2, with 8 bases identical to TRBD1. J lost 4 bases, V lost 1 base, and 8 bases had no gene match. The CDR3 is made up of 16 amino acids. The V gene's germline CDR1 is SGHTA and CDR2 FQGNSA. CDR3 residues: CASSLELTGGSYGYTF. The CDR3 DNA is TGTGCCAGCAGCTTAGAATTAACAGGGGGGTCCTATGGCTACACCTTC.

The chain couples TRBV28 to TRBJ2-1, with 12 bases lining up with TRBD2. Germline CDR1 MDHEN, CDR2 SYDVKM. The CDR3 length is 16 residues. The V segment lost 10 bases and the J segment 7 bases; nucleotides outside the gene matches: 14. The CDR3 DNA sequence: TGTGCCACCAACAGCCCTAGCGGGAGGGGTAGGAATGAGCAGTTCTTC. Protein: CATNSPSGRGRNEQFF.

The gene calls are TRBV7-3 and TRBJ1-2, with D uncertain. Looked up from germline, CDR1 is SGHTA and CDR2 is FQGTGA. Between the trimmed V and J ends, which lost 2 bases and 0 bases, there was a span of 7 bases. CDR3 length equals 14 residues. The chain's CDR3 is CASSLARANYGYTF. CDR3 DNA sequence: TGTGCCAGCAGCTTAGCCCGAGCTAACTATGGCTACACCTTC. The full variable domain, its missing parts supplied by reference TRBV7-3 and TRBJ1-2, is GAGVSQTPSNKVTEKGKYVELRCDPISGHTALYWYRQSLGQGPEFLIYFQGTGAADDSGLPNDRFFAVRPEGSVSTLKIQRTERGDSAVYLCASSLARANYGYTFGSGTRLTVV.

Only one count was recorded for this clone. The chain couples TRBV7-2 to TRBJ2-7; 7 bases are a match to TRBD1. The CDR3 contains 13 residues. Looked up from germline, CDR1 is SGHTA and CDR2 is FQGNSA. The J segment lost 3 bases and the V segment lost 11 bases, leaving 10 bases of the junction unmatched. CDR3 nucleotide sequence: TGTGCCCTCTCCCGGTACAGGGGCTACGAGCAGTACTTC. It encodes CALSRYRGYEQYF.

The sample holds one count of this clone. The chain carries TRBV12-3 or TRBV12-4 and TRBJ2-7; tentatively, D is TRBD1 (5 bases). With 6 bases removed from V and 2 bases from J, the gap between germline ends came to 11 bases. The length of the CDR3 is 13 residues. CDR3 DNA: TGTGCCAGCAGCCCGACAGCGACCTACGAGCAGTACTTC. As protein: CASSPTATYEQYF.

This chain links TRBV25-1 with TRBJ1-6; TRBD1 might be the D (5 bases). The V gene lost 6 bases and the J gene lost 9 bases, with 15 bases spanning the gap. The germline CDR1 and CDR2 sequences are MGHDK and SYGVNS. The CDR3 totals 14 residues. This chain's CDR3 is CASSRDSKTSPLHF. In DNA, the CDR3 is TGTGCCAGCAGCCGGGACTCAAAGACTTCACCCCTCCACTTT.

The rearrangement uses TRBV7-2 and TRBJ1-3, with a possible D match to TRBD1 (5 bases). The CDR3 totals 16 residues. Trimming cost V 1 base and J 8 bases, with 18 bases left between them. Per the germline V gene, CDR1 is SGHTA and CDR2 is FQGNSA. The CDR3 nucleotides read TGTGCCAGCAGCTTAGTTCCAGGGCAGGTTTCGGACACCATATATTTT. Protein sequence: CASSLVPGQVSDTIYF.

The rearrangement links TRBV7-2 to TRBJ2-3; 7 positions agree with TRBD1. V shed 5 bases, J shed 2 bases, and the junction held 10 bases outside the gene matches. CDR3 size: 16 residues. Germline CDR1 is SGHTA and CDR2 is FQGNSA. The CDR3 here is CASSLRGQLVTDTQYF. The CDR3 bases are TGTGCCAGCAGCCTTCGGGGACAGCTAGTCACAGATACGCAGTATTTT.

This clone occurred a few times. The chain combines TRBV6-5 with TRBJ1-2; no firm D call. The CDR3 length is 15 residues. Germline V gene lookup returns CDR1 MNHEY and CDR2 SVGAGI. The germline V and J ends were trimmed by 10 bases and 3 bases, with 21 bases remaining between them. CDR3 sequence: CAIPLQGPLDYGYTF. The CDR3, as DNA: TGTGCCATCCCCCTCCAAGGCCCCCTCGACTATGGCTACACCTTC.

The chain has TRBV3-1 (or the pseudogene TRBV3-2) and TRBJ1-2; D uncertain. The CDR3 has 13 amino acids. Looked up from germline, CDR1 is LGHDT and CDR2 is YNNKEL (reference sequence). V lost 6 bases, J lost 3 bases, and 11 bases lay in between. CDR3 nucleotides: TGTGCCAGCAGTGGAGTGAATCACTATGGCTACACCTTC. This gives the protein CASSGVNHYGYTF.

The chain joins TRBV15 to TRBJ1-1, with TRBD1 matching over 7 bases. Germline CDR1 LNHNV, CDR2 YYDKDF (reference sequence). The junction had 11 bases not matched to a gene; V was cut back by 3 bases and J by 7 bases. This CDR3 has 15 residues. DNA of the CDR3: TGTGCCACCAGCAGGTGGACAGGTGGGTACAGTGAAGCTTTCTTT. Amino acid sequence: CATSRWTGGYSEAFF.

The chain combines TRBV28 with TRBJ1-4; the D gene is possibly TRBD1 (5 bases). Germline V gene lookup returns CDR1 MDHEN and CDR2 SYDVKM. Trimming removed 3 bases from V and 5 bases from J, with 22 bases in between. The CDR3 has 18 residues. CDR3 sequence: CASSFLGGRAVANEKLFF. CDR3 nucleotides: TGTGCCAGCAGTTTCCTGGGCGGCAGGGCGGTGGCCAATGAAAAACTGTTTTTT.

The chain couples TRBV10-2 to TRBJ2-2; TRBD2 matches 9 bases. V shed 5 bases and J 0 bases; nucleotides not matched to a gene: 4. CDR3 length: 16 residues. Germline CDR1 is WSHSY and CDR2 is SAAADI. CDR3: CASSRLAASNTGELFF. In DNA, the CDR3 is TGCGCCAGCAGTAGACTAGCGGCATCGAACACCGGGGAGCTGTTTTTT.

The chain uses TRBV2 and TRBJ1-5; D uncertain. Germline V gene data show CDR1 as SNHLY and CDR2 as FYNNEI. V lost 6 bases and J lost 6, with 9 bases in between. This CDR3 region has 12 residues. The CDR3 region is CASRVVGQPQHF. The CDR3 DNA follows: TGTGCCAGCAGGGTGGTAGGTCAGCCCCAGCATTTT.

The chain is built from TRBV7-3 and TRBJ2-3, with 7 bases that match TRBD2. The CDR3 is 14 amino acids. V gave up 5 bases and J gave up 0 bases; unmatched junction bases: 2. Per the germline V gene, CDR1 is SGHTA and CDR2 is FQGTGA. The CDR3 sequence: CASSGGSSTDTQYF. The CDR3 nucleotides read TGTGCCAGCAGCGGCGGGAGTAGCACAGATACGCAGTATTTT.

The chain links TRBV18 to TRBJ1-1; 10 bases fit TRBD1. The CDR3 totals 15 residues. The V gene's germline CDR1 is KGHSH and CDR2 LQKENI. Losses at the gene ends were 4 bases for V and 3 bases for J; bases not matched to a gene: 5. CDR3 in amino acids: CASSLTGTGDTEAFF. In DNA form, the CDR3 reads TGTGCCAGCTCACTCACCGGGACAGGGGACACTGAAGCTTTCTTT.

This clone was found once. The rearrangement uses TRBV24-1 and TRBJ2-1, with TRBD2 matching over 9 bases. The CDR3 is 16 amino acids. In germline, CDR1 is KGHDR, CDR2 SFDVKD. V shed 9 bases, J shed 10 bases, and the junction held 18 bases outside the gene matches. The CDR3 nucleotides are TGTGCCACCGCGGGACCCCTAGCGGGAAGGGGCAGAGAGCAGTTCTTC. This translates into CATAGPLAGRGREQFF.

The chain combines TRBV6-5 with TRBJ2-2; 8 positions match TRBD2. The CDR3 contains 15 residues. Germline assignment: CDR1 MNHEY and CDR2 SVGAGI. The V segment lost 7 bases and the J segment 4 bases; nucleotides outside the gene matches: 8. CDR3 DNA: TGTGCCAGCAAACGGGAGGGCCCAGGCACCGGGGAGCTGTTTTTT. This codes for CASKREGPGTGELFF.

The genes are TRBV19 and TRBJ2-5, with TRBD1 identical over 7 bases. Per the germline V gene, CDR1 is LNHDA and CDR2 is SQIVND (reference sequence). This CDR3 contains 15 residues. With 7 bases clipped from V and 4 bases from J, the junction kept 12 bases outside the gene matches. For the CDR3, the DNA is TGTGCCAGTAAAGAGACAGGGCGAGGTGGAGAGACCCAGTACTTC. Translation gives CASKETGRGGETQYF.

The rearrangement links TRBV13 to TRBJ2-7; D remains unclear. Looked up from germline, CDR1 is PRHDT and CDR2 is FYEKMQ (reference sequence). There are 15 residues in the CDR3. V lost 5 bases, J lost 0 bases, and 14 bases lay in between. For the CDR3, the DNA is TGTGCCAGCAGCCGCCAACCCGGCAGCTCCTACGAGCAGTACTTC. This gives the protein CASSRQPGSSYEQYF.

In this sample, this clone turned up a few times. V usage is TRBV4-3 and J usage is TRBJ2-7, with D hard to call. Germline CDR1 reads LGHNA; CDR2 reads YSLEER. The CDR3 is made up of 13 amino acids. V dropped 2 bases and J dropped 3 bases, with 8 bases sitting between them. The chain's CDR3 is CASSQQSGYEQYF. For the CDR3, the DNA is TGCGCCAGCAGCCAACAATCCGGCTACGAGCAGTACTTC.